This TCR beta chain was identified in a study of neoadjuvant anti-PD-1 for oral cavity cancer. Study information: Patients without progression received a fourth nivolumab dose around day 43, then surgical resection on days 50-56.

The junction had 5 bases not matched to a gene; V was cut back by 5 bases and J by 5 bases. Looked up from germline, CDR1 is LNHDA and CDR2 is SQIVND (reference sequence). The CDR3 consists of 14 residues. Turning to this clone: The antigen is undetermined.

This table comes from immunoSEQ multiplex PCR, and its TCRdb copy is limited to in-frame clones, with some not included. The sample has about 81,000 clones; about four fifths are singletons. Study-wide findings and caveats: Only three patients per response group were TCR-analyzed; validation needed.

The TCR sequence derives from a person between 40 and 79 years old with oral cavity squamous cell carcinoma. The source was PBMCs, collected before nivolumab (anti-PD-1) treatment. The chain has TRBV19 and TRBJ1-1; 10 nucleotides line up with TRBD1. Here the CDR3 reads CASSPGQGRTEAFF. The CDR3 nucleotides read TGTGCCAGTAGTCCGGGACAGGGGCGGACTGAAGCTTTCTTT.